Listed here is a single T cell receptor beta chain. Its antigen is not known. One base away lies a much larger clone, so this may be a sequencing read error. Time point specified: persistent/refractory GD, antithyroid drugs over 5 years with positive TRAb. PBMC RNA served as the TCR library source. This record belongs to a study of regulatory T cells in long-lasting Graves disease. In the study overall: Persistent cases were those of Graves' disease that involved over 5 years of antithyroid drugs with positive TSH receptor antibodies.

Germline values: CDR1 MDHEN, CDR2 SYDVKM. The CDR3 runs to 17 residues. Broader study findings: A reduction in accuracy may have resulted from the small sample size. Shared public clonotypes totalled about 2,700 in persistent patients, compared with roughly 970 in new patients. With persistent disease, TRBV28, TRBJ1-2 and TRBJ2-5 were the favored segments.

Building the TCR beta libraries relied on iRepertoire HTBI primers, and CDR3 regions underwent Arm-PCR. TCRdb reprocessed the multiplex PCR reads with MiXCR, giving one entry per CDR3 protein. The table records hundreds of thousands of distinct CDR3 sequences, 20% to 25% of them present only once. The chain couples TRBV28 to TRBJ2-5, with 10 bases identical to TRBD2. This specimen was peripheral blood mononuclear cells (PBMCs), taken when the disease was refractory, from a patient treated with antithyroid drugs. The receptor was isolated from a female donor with Graves disease. CDR3: CASSLGPASGGKEAQYF. DNA of the CDR3: TGTGCCAGCAGTTTGGGCCCGGCTAGCGGGGGAAAAGAGGCCCAGTACTTC.